Following are 23 T cell receptor beta chains from one sample sequenced in a study of regulatory T cells in long-lasting Graves disease. Researchers made TCR beta libraries by using iRepertoire HTBI primers and running Arm-PCR on CDR3 regions. MiXCR, run by TCRdb on the multiplex PCR reads, gives a single entry per CDR3 protein. This sample has roughly 500,000 distinct CDR3 sequences; roughly 20% occur once, and the top ten carry 7% to 10%. Sample time point: persistent/refractory GD, antithyroid drugs over 5 years with positive TRAb. Isolated PBMC RNA provided the starting material for the TCR library. Specimen: peripheral blood mononuclear cells (PBMCs), collected when the disease was refractory, from a patient treated with antithyroid drugs. Receptors were obtained from a female donor with Graves disease.

The rearrangement uses TRBV6-5 and TRBJ2-7; TRBD2 matches at 7 bases. The CDR3 is 14 amino acids. The ends lost 3 bases at V and 7 bases at J; junction bases unmatched: 9. Germline V lookup: CDR1 MNHEY, CDR2 SVGAGI. This chain's CDR3 is CASSYERRESEQYF. As DNA, the CDR3 is TGTGCCAGCAGTTATGAGCGGCGGGAGTCTGAGCAGTACTTC.

This chain joins TRBV19 and TRBJ2-2; D could derive from TRBD1 or TRBD2 (5 bases each). This CDR3 region has 16 residues. Trimming took 6 bases from V and 7 from J, leaving 21 bases between them. Germline V gene data show CDR1 as LNHDA and CDR2 as SQIVND (reference sequence). CDR3 loop: CASSRDGGAFVGELFF. CDR3 sequence (DNA): TGTGCCAGTAGCAGGGATGGGGGAGCATTCGTCGGGGAGCTGTTTTTT.

The J gene is TRBJ1-2, the V gene TRBV11-2, with 8 bases lining up with TRBD1. The V gene end was trimmed by 1 base and the J gene end by 3 bases; junction bases not matched to a gene: 1. Germline-derived CDR1 and CDR2 are SGHAT and FQNNGV. CDR3 length equals 14 residues. The CDR3 here is CASSLAGGYYGYTF. The CDR3 nucleotides read TGTGCCAGCAGCTTAGCAGGGGGCTACTATGGCTACACCTTC.

The J gene is TRBJ2-5, the V gene TRBV27; 14 positions agree with TRBD2. The better agreement between TRBJ2-1 and the DNA end casts doubt on the J call. CDR1 and CDR2 from the germline V gene are MNHEY and SMNVEV (reference sequence). The CDR3 length is 16 residues. The CDR3 DNA is TGTGCCAGCAGTTCGGGGACTAGCGGGAGTAAAAATGAGCAGTTCTTC. Encoded protein: CASSSGTSGSKNEQFF.

V is TRBV13 and J is TRBJ1-3; D call uncertain. Germline V gene data show CDR1 as PRHDT and CDR2 as FYEKMQ (reference sequence). V was trimmed by 1 base and J by 0 bases, leaving 19 bases between them. The CDR3 spans 19 residues. As DNA, the CDR3 is TGTGCCAGCAGCTTAGCCGGGTTGGGCAGACTCCTCTCTGGAAACACCATATATTTT. Its protein is CASSLAGLGRLLSGNTIYF.

This clonotype was counted at least ten times. The chain uses TRBV6-1 and TRBJ2-7; tentatively, D is TRBD2 (6 bases). V was pared by 2 bases and J by 2 bases, with 13 bases between. Per the germline V gene, CDR1 is MNHNS and CDR2 is SASEGT. The CDR3 sequence is 15 residues long. CDR3 coding DNA: TGTGCCAGCAGTGAACTTGGGGCTAGCGCCTACGAGCAGTACTTC. Translated: CASSELGASAYEQYF.

This clonotype was recorded once. The rearrangement joins TRBV9 to TRBJ2-7, with 7 bases aligning to TRBD2. Germline V gives CDR1 SGDLS, CDR2 YYNGEE. The junction had 5 bases not matched to a gene; V was cut back by 0 bases and J by 2 bases. The CDR3 is 15 amino acids. The CDR3 protein is CASSVEASGTYEQYF. The CDR3 DNA sequence: TGTGCCAGCAGCGTAGAGGCTAGCGGAACCTACGAGCAGTACTTC.

Points on this clonotype: With a much larger clone just one base away, this may be a read error. Because the CDR3 is missing its conserved closing phenylalanine or tryptophan, this is likely a read error. The rearrangement links TRBV28 to TRBJ2-7; TRBD1 agrees at 8 bases. With V trimmed by 8 bases and J by 5 bases, 11 bases remained unmatched. The V gene's germline CDR1 is MDHEN and CDR2 SYDVKM. The CDR3 covers 14 residues. This CDR3 is CASHRRGRVDEQYL. CDR3 in DNA: TGTGCCAGCCATCGCAGGGGGCGCGTCGACGAGCAGTACCTC.

Concerning this clonotype: A much larger clone sits a single nucleotide away, making a read error possible. The V gene is TRBV27, the J gene TRBJ1-1; D is undetermined. CDR1 and CDR2 from the germline V gene are MNHEY and SMNVEV (reference sequence). V was cut by 2 bases and J by 4 bases, with 23 bases left in between. The CDR3 consists of 18 residues. This chain's CDR3 is CASSLGARGPGGGTEAFF. For the CDR3, the DNA is TGTGCCAGCAGTTTAGGAGCGCGGGGTCCAGGAGGAGGCACTGAAGCTTTCTTT.

The rearrangement joins TRBV9 to TRBJ2-5, with D hard to call. Trimming cost V 4 bases and J 0 bases, with 10 bases left between them. Germline V gene data show CDR1 as SGDLS and CDR2 as YYNGEE. The CDR3 has 14 amino acids. CDR3 nucleotides: TGTGCCAGCAGCTCCGACACAAACCAAGAGACCCAGTACTTC. Amino acids: CASSSDTNQETQYF.

The V and J genes are TRBV27 and TRBJ2-2; 7 bases line up with TRBD2. Germline assignment: CDR1 MNHEY and CDR2 SMNVEV (reference sequence). Trimming cost V 5 bases and J 7 bases; bases outside gene matches: 4. The CDR3 has 13 residues. The CDR3 spells CASSAGVVGELFF. Here the CDR3 DNA reads TGTGCCAGCAGTGCGGGGGTGGTCGGGGAGCTGTTTTTT.

This clonotype showed up many times. The rearrangement joins TRBV28 to TRBJ1-5; no clear D. Germline values: CDR1 MDHEN, CDR2 SYDVKM. The V and J ends lost 2 bases and 11 bases respectively, with 7 bases between them. There are 11 residues in the CDR3. CDR3 amino acids: CASSLKGTQHF. The CDR3 DNA is TGTGCCAGCAGTTTAAAAGGGACCCAGCATTTT.

This chain uses TRBV7-6 with TRBJ2-7, with 10 bases fitting TRBD1. The V gene's germline CDR1 is SGHVS and CDR2 FNYEAQ. The CDR3 extends over 11 amino acids. V lost 4 bases, J lost 12 bases, and 3 bases stayed unmatched. The CDR3 sequence is CASSSGTGAYF. CDR3 nucleotide sequence: TGTGCCAGCAGCTCCGGGACAGGGGCGTACTTC. Using reference TRBV7-6 and TRBJ2-7 for the parts outside the CDR3, the full variable domain is GAGVSQSPRYKVTKRGQDVALRCDPISGHVSLYWYRQALGQGPEFLTYFNYEAQQDKSGLPNDRFSAERPEGSISTLTIQRTEQRDSAMYRCASSSGTGAYFGPGTRLTVT.

The genes are TRBV5-8 and TRBJ2-3; 9 nucleotides align to TRBD1. The CDR3 consists of 17 residues. Germline lookup yields CDR1 SGHTS and CDR2 YDEGEE. The ends lost 0 bases at V and 1 base at J; junction bases unmatched: 6. The CDR3 DNA is TGTGCCAGCAGCTTGGTAATAGACAGGGGGGGCACAGATACGCAGTATTTT. Amino acids: CASSLVIDRGGTDTQYF.

The chain couples TRBV7-9 to TRBJ1-4; tentative D call: TRBD1 (5 bases). The germline V and J ends were trimmed by 1 base and 8 bases, with 14 bases remaining between them. Germline loops: CDR1 SEHNR, CDR2 FQNEAQ (reference sequence). This CDR3 is 15 amino acids long. CDR3 sequence reads: CASSLEQGWGEKLFF. The CDR3 DNA reads as TGTGCCAGCAGCTTAGAGCAGGGCTGGGGCGAAAAACTGTTTTTT.

The chain joins TRBV13 to TRBJ2-7; D not resolved. V was clipped by 0 bases and J by 6 bases, with 6 bases between them. The CDR3 consists of 12 residues. Germline V gives CDR1 PRHDT, CDR2 FYEKMQ (reference sequence). CDR3: CASSLGLSEQYF. CDR3 DNA: TGTGCCAGCAGCTTAGGCCTATCCGAGCAGTACTTC.

This clonotype came up many times. The CDR3 spells CASSLGTQARPQHF. In DNA form, the CDR3 reads TGTGCCAGCAGCTTAGGGACACAGGCTCGGCCCCAGCATTTT. The rearrangement links TRBV7-2 to TRBJ1-5, with D possibly TRBD1 on 5 matching bases. Trimming cost V 1 base and J 9 bases, with 13 bases left between them. This CDR3 has 14 amino acids. The V gene's germline CDR1 is SGHTA and CDR2 FQGNSA.

The chain links TRBV5-1 to TRBJ1-2; TRBD1 aligns across 7 bases. This CDR3 region has 13 residues. The germline CDR1 and CDR2 sequences are SGHRS and YFSETQ. The V segment lost 3 bases and the J segment 8 bases; nucleotides outside the gene matches: 7. The DNA for the CDR3 is TGCGCCAGCAGCTCCGGGACAGATATAGGCTACACCTTC. Its translation is CASSSGTDIGYTF.

This rearrangement joins TRBV29-1 to TRBJ2-7, with 9 bases fitting TRBD1. The germline V gene encodes CDR1 SQVTM and CDR2 ANQGSEA. The CDR3 spans 12 residues. CDR3 region: CGVEGDRAEQYF. The CDR3 nucleotides are TGCGGTGTTGAAGGGGACAGGGCCGAGCAGTACTTC.

This clonotype was detected ten times or more. The chain carries TRBV3-1 and TRBJ2-7; a weak D match, TRBD2 (6 bases). The CDR3 covers 17 residues. The V gene lost 0 bases and the J gene lost 0 bases, with 15 bases spanning the gap. The germline gives CDR1 LGHDT, CDR2 YNNKEL (reference sequence). DNA for the CDR3: TGTGCCAGCAGCCAAGATCGGCTAGCGCAAAGCTCCTACGAGCAGTACTTC. This gives the protein CASSQDRLAQSSYEQYF.

This clonotype came up a few times. The chain combines TRBV24-1 with TRBJ2-7; D possibly corresponds to TRBD2 (6 bases). The CDR3 extends over 12 amino acids. From germline, CDR1 is KGHDR and CDR2 SFDVKD. V lost 5 bases and J 4 bases, leaving 8 bases between the germline ends. CDR3 DNA sequence: TGTGCCACCAGTGCGGAGGGATACGAGCAGTACTTC. Amino acids: CATSAEGYEQYF.

The chain carries TRBV29-1 and TRBJ2-2; perhaps TRBD2 as D (6 bases). With 4 bases removed from V and 5 bases from J, the gap between germline ends came to 14 bases. The germline gives CDR1 SQVTM, CDR2 ANQGSEA. This CDR3 is built from 14 residues. The CDR3 bases are TGCAGCGTTGGGTCAGGAGGGTCGACCGGGGAGCTGTTTTTT. Protein sequence: CSVGSGGSTGELFF.

This clonotype was seen more than once but under ten times. The CDR3 is CASSDSTTGTQYF. CDR3 coding DNA: TGTGCCAGCAGCGACTCGACGACGGGGACCCAGTACTTC. The chain couples TRBV13 to TRBJ2-5; D uncertain. V was shortened by 5 bases and J by 7 bases, with 14 bases between the two germline ends. Looked up from germline, CDR1 is PRHDT and CDR2 is FYEKMQ (reference sequence). CDR3 length equals 13 residues.